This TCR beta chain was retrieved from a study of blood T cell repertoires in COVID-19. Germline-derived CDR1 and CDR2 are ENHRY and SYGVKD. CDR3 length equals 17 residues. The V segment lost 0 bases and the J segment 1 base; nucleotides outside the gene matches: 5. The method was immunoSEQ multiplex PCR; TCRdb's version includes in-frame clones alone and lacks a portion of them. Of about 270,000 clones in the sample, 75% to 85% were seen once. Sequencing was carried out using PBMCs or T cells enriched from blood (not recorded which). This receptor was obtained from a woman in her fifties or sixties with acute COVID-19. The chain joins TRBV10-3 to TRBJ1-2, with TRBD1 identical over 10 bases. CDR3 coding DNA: TGTGCCATCAGTGAGTCGACAGGGGGCGAAATTAACTATGGCTACACCTTC. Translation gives CAISESTGGEINYGYTF.